A single sample is the source of the 3 T cell receptor beta chains below, sequenced in a study of blood T cells in healthy people across ages. PCR was performed a second time for roughly 6 to 12 cycles using a sample-barcoded 5' primer and a J-beta primer mix. TCRdb re-analysed the 5' RACE reads in MiXCR, keeping a single row per CDR3 protein. In the table there are 600,000 to 800,000 distinct CDR3 sequences, 21% of which are singletons. Sequenced input: blood. Receptors originate from a man aged 65-85 years in good health.

This rearrangement joins TRBV20-1 to TRBJ2-3; TRBD2 matches at 8 bases. Germline CDR1 reads DFQATT; CDR2 reads SNEGSKA (reference sequence). The CDR3 is made up of 14 amino acids. V was pared by 3 bases and J by 4 bases, with 6 bases of the junction left unmatched. The CDR3 reads CSASGRGVADTQYF. DNA for the CDR3: TGCAGTGCTAGCGGGAGGGGGGTCGCAGATACGCAGTATTTT.

This clonotype was counted between two and nine times. V is TRBV20-1 and J is TRBJ2-3; D call uncertain. Germline V gene data show CDR1 as DFQATT and CDR2 as SNEGSKA (reference sequence). The CDR3 covers 12 residues. The V end lost 6 bases, the J end lost 9 bases, and 16 bases lay between the germline ends. This chain's CDR3 is CSAIDIWSTQYF. The CDR3 DNA reads TGCAGTGCGATTGACATTTGGTCGACGCAGTATTTT.

The chain has TRBV25-1 and TRBJ2-5; 9 bases align to TRBD1. Judging by the DNA end, TRBJ2-7 fits better; the J call may be wrong. CDR1 is MGHDK, CDR2 SYGVNS, per germline. The CDR3 covers 15 residues. The CDR3 region is CASSESGDRAYEQYF. DNA of the CDR3: TGTGCCAGCAGTGAGAGTGGGGACAGGGCGTACGAGCAGTACTTC.